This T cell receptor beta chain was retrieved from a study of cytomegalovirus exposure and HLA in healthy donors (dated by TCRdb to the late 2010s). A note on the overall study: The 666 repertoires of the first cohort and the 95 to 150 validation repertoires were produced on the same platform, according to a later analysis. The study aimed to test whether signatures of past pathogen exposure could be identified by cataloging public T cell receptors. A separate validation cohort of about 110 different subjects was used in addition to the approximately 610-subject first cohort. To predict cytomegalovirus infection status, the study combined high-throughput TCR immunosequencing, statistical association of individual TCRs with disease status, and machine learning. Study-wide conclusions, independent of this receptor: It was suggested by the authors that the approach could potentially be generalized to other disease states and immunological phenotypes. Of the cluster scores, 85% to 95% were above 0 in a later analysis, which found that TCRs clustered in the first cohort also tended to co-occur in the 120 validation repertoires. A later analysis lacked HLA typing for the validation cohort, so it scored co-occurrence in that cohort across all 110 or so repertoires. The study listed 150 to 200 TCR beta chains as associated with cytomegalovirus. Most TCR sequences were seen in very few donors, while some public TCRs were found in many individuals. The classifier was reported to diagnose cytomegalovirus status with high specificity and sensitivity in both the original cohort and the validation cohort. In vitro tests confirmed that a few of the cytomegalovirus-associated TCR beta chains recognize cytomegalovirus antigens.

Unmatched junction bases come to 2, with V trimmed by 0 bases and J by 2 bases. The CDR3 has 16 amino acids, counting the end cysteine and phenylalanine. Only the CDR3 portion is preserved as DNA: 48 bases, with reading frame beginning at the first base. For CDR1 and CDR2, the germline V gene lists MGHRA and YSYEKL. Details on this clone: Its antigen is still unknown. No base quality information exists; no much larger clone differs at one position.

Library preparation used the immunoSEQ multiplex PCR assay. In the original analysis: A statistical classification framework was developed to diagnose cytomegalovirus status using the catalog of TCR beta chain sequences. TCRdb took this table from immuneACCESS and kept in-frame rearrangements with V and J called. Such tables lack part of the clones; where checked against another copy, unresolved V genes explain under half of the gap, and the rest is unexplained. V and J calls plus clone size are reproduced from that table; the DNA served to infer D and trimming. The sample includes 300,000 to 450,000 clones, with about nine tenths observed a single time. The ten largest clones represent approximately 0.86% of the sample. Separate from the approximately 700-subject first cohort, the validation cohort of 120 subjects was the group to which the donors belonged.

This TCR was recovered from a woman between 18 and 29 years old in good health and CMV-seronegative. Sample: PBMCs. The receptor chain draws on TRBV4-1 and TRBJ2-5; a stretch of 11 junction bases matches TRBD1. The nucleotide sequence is TGCGCCAGCAGCCAAGATCGGGACAGGGGGCAAGAGACCCAGTACTTC. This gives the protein CASSQDRDRGQETQYF.